These T cell receptor beta chains were read from a single sample in a study of spatial heterogeneity in lung cancer. One entry per CDR3 protein results from TCRdb running MiXCR on the 5' RACE reads. The sample carries some 36,000 distinct CDR3 sequences, under 9% recorded once. This specimen was PBMCs, taken at follow-up. Receptor source: a male donor with early-stage non-small cell lung cancer. The CDR3 runs from the conserved cysteine through the conserved F or W. A D gene is named only where the DNA matches it firmly. Not all rows give a size; the values are once, few, many and, for expanded clones, a class.

>many|TRBJ1-1|TRBV10-2|TRBD1
CASSLTGRNTEAFF
TGCGCCAGCAGTCTGACAGGGCGGAACACTGAAGCTTTCTTT
>many|TRBJ2-7|TRBV19|.
CASSWGGGEQYF
TGTGCCAGTAGCTGGGGGGGCGGCGAGCAGTACTTC
>many|TRBJ2-1|TRBV3-1|TRBD2
CASSQVGGSGDEQFF
TGTGCCAGCAGCCAAGTAGGCGGTAGCGGGGATGAGCAGTTCTTC
>many|TRBJ1-5|TRBV27|.
CASSLQGSNQPQHF
TGTGCCAGCAGTTTACAGGGCAGCAATCAGCCCCAGCATTTT
>many|TRBJ1-5|TRBV12-3/TRBV12-4|.
CASSPGGEAQPQHF
TGTGCCAGCAGCCCGGGTGGGGAGGCCCAGCCCCAGCATTTT
>few|TRBJ1-5|TRBV12-3/TRBV12-4|.
CASSLNQPQHF
TGTGCCAGCAGTCTCAATCAGCCCCAGCATTTT
>many|TRBJ2-1|TRBV6-5|.
CASSLNRVGPEQFF
TGTGCCAGCAGTTTAAACAGGGTCGGACCTGAGCAGTTCTTC
>many|TRBJ2-1|TRBV6-1|TRBD1
CASSGQGNEQFF
TGTGCCAGCAGTGGACAGGGTAATGAGCAGTTCTTC
>.|TRBJ2-2|TRBV5-1|TRBD1
CASNYRGNTGELFF
TGCGCCAGCAATTACAGGGGGAACACCGGGGAGCTGTTTTTT
>many|TRBJ2-5|TRBV28|TRBD1
CASSPQTGGMKTQYF
TGTGCCAGCAGTCCTCAGACAGGGGGAATGAAGACCCAGTACTTC
>medium-sized|TRBJ1-1|TRBV6-5|.
CASSYTQYTEAFF
TGTGCCAGCAGTTACACGCAGTACACTGAAGCTTTCTTT
>many|TRBJ2-1|TRBV10-2|.
CASSEGGVEQFF
TGCGCCAGCAGTGAGGGGGGCGTTGAGCAGTTCTTC
>many|TRBJ2-3|TRBV10-3|.
CAISEIQVGTDTQYF
TGTGCCATCAGTGAAATCCAGGTTGGCACAGATACGCAGTATTTT
>many|TRBJ2-7|TRBV12-3/TRBV12-4|.
CASSFGGSSDEQYF
TGTGCCAGCAGTTTCGGGGGTAGTAGCGACGAGCAGTACTTC
>many|TRBJ2-1|TRBV7-3|.
CASSPSAGVSPYNEQFF
TGTGCCAGCAGCCCCTCGGCAGGGGTAAGTCCCTACAATGAGCAGTTCTTC
>.|TRBJ1-3|TRBV15|.
CATSGPEGVTIYF
TGTGCCACCAGCGGGCCTGAGGGAGTCACCATATATTTT
>many|TRBJ1-1|TRBV6-7|.
CASSYGGRGRNTEAFF
TGTGCCAGCAGTTACGGCGGGAGGGGCCGGAACACTGAAGCTTTCTTT
>many|TRBJ1-2|TRBV6-5|TRBD1
CASSQIGTGLGYTF
TGTGCCAGCAGCCAAATTGGGACAGGGCTTGGCTACACCTTC
>many|TRBJ2-1|TRBV11-3|.
CASSLDLGTYNEQFF
TGTGCCAGCAGCTTAGATCTGGGGACTTACAATGAGCAGTTCTTC
>few|TRBJ2-6|TRBV7-9|TRBD1
CASSLATTGNTGANVLTF
TGTGCCAGCAGCTTAGCCACGACAGGGAATACTGGGGCCAACGTCCTGACTTTC
>.|TRBJ2-5|TRBV5-4|TRBD2
CASSRRLAGPQETQYF
TGTGCCAGCAGCCGCAGACTAGCGGGGCCTCAAGAGACCCAGTACTTC
>many|TRBJ2-7|TRBV9|TRBD1
CASSVGGQGASYEQYF
TGTGCCAGCAGCGTAGGGGGACAGGGGGCCTCCTACGAGCAGTACTTC
>many|TRBJ2-1|TRBV2|TRBD2
CASSAVAGGRDEQFF
TGTGCCAGCAGTGCGGTAGCGGGGGGGAGGGATGAGCAGTTCTTC
>.|TRBJ2-6|TRBV18|.
CASSPPGISGANVLTF
TGTGCCAGCTCACCACCCGGCATCTCTGGGGCCAACGTCCTGACTTTC
>many|TRBJ1-6|TRBV24-1|TRBD1
CARGQASSYNSPLHF
TGTGCACGAGGACAGGCTAGCTCCTATAATTCACCCCTCCACTTT
>many|TRBJ2-5|TRBV7-9|.
CASRQQETQYF
TGTGCCAGCAGGCAGCAAGAGACCCAGTACTTC
>few|TRBJ1-1|TRBV12-3/TRBV12-4|.
CASSLAGGNTEAFF
TGTGCCAGCAGTTTAGCGGGGGGAAACACTGAAGCTTTCTTT
>.|TRBJ2-5|TRBV12-3/TRBV12-4|.
CASSSGTGVLETQYF
TGTGCCAGCAGCAGCGGGACAGGCGTTCTCGAGACCCAGTACTTC
>many|TRBJ2-6|TRBV6-5|.
CASSSSGANVLTF
TGTGCCAGCAGTTCATCTGGGGCCAACGTCCTGACTTTC
>many|TRBJ1-5|TRBV7-2|.
CASSPAQSSNQPQHF
TGTGCCAGCAGCCCCGCCCAGTCTAGCAATCAGCCCCAGCATTTT
>many|TRBJ2-2|TRBV7-6|TRBD1
CASSLVGRGQVAGELFF
TGTGCCAGCAGCTTAGTGGGCAGGGGGCAAGTCGCCGGGGAGCTGTTTTTT
>few|TRBJ2-1|TRBV3-1|TRBD2
CASSPFSGGVHEQFF
TGTGCCAGCAGCCCCTTTAGCGGGGGGGTTCATGAGCAGTTCTTC
>many|TRBJ2-7|TRBV11-2|.
CASSLLGYEQYF
TGTGCCAGCAGCCTCCTCGGATACGAGCAGTACTTC
>many|TRBJ2-1|TRBV11-2|.
CASSPRDEQFF
TGTGCCAGCAGCCCTAGGGATGAGCAGTTCTTC
>many|TRBJ2-3|TRBV30|.
CAWSGGPDTQYF
TGTGCCTGGAGTGGGGGCCCAGATACGCAGTATTTT